This T cell receptor beta chain was sequenced for a study of long-term antiretroviral therapy in people with HIV. The study, taken as a whole, reports: HIV repertoires covered narrower CDR3 length ranges than controls did.

V lost 5 bases to trimming and J lost 5 bases; unmatched junction nucleotides: 7. The CDR3 sequence is 15 residues long. Germline CDR1 is MNHEY and CDR2 is SVGAGI. The immunoSEQ assay was v3.0, run at survey level. Here immunoSEQ multiplex PCR was the method, and the copy in TCRdb shows in-frame clones only, minus some. This sample has tens of thousands of clones, with approximately 85% found just once. This clone was detected only a few times. Its specificity is unknown. V gene TRBV6-5 combines with J gene TRBJ2-1; 9 positions agree with TRBD1. The receptor was derived from a woman aged 25 to 39 with HIV. Sequenced here: unsorted PBMCs, sampled approximately 2.9 years before starting antiretroviral therapy. The CDR3 sequence: CASSLGQGFNNEQFF. Here the CDR3 DNA reads TGTGCCAGCAGTCTCGGACAGGGGTTCAACAATGAGCAGTTCTTC.